One sample yielded the 10 T cell receptor beta chains listed below, sequenced in a study of tumor and adjacent non-tumor tissue in lung cancer. The library came from three nested PCR rounds adapted from ARM-PCR protocols. One entry per CDR3 protein, called by TCRdb with MiXCR from the multiplex PCR reads. The data show some 68,000 distinct CDR3 sequences, with more than 75% seen just once and more than 35% held by the top ten. RNA was extracted from bulk tissue without any cell sorting. Distant lung tissue was collected more than 3 cm away from the tumor edge. The sequenced sample consisted of distant non-tumor lung tissue. The receptors derive from a man between 60 and 75 years old with non-small cell lung cancer.

Details on this clonotype: This could be a read error, since a much larger clone is one nucleotide away. The J gene is TRBJ1-5, the V gene TRBV28, with D uncertain. Trimming cost V 0 bases and J 3 bases, with 6 bases left between them. Germline lookup yields CDR1 MDHEN and CDR2 SYDVKM. This CDR3 has 14 amino acids. CDR3 region: CASSLWEINQPQHF. CDR3 nucleotide sequence: TGTGCCAGCAGTTTATGGGAGATCAATCAGCCCCAGCATTTT.

Details on this clonotype: One end of the junction is discordant with germline, which a read error may explain. The V gene is TRBV12-3 or TRBV12-4, the J gene TRBJ1-6; unclear D gene. This CDR3 contains 14 residues. CDR3 residues: CAGSWRGLNSHLHF. DNA of the CDR3: TGTGCCGGCAGTTGGCGGGGATTGAATTCACACCTCCACTTT.

In the case of this clonotype: This is likely a read error, given that the CDR3 carries no conserved phenylalanine or tryptophan at its end. The chain has TRBV20-1 and TRBJ2-7; 14 positions agree with TRBD2. J lost 6 bases, V lost 6 bases, and 10 bases had no gene match. From germline, CDR1 is DFQATT and CDR2 SNEGSKA (reference sequence). This CDR3 is built from 15 residues. This chain's CDR3 is CSAPGTSGGPLEQYI. For the CDR3, the DNA is TGCAGTGCCCCCGGGACTAGCGGGGGCCCCCTCGAGCAGTACATC.

J is TRBJ2-1 and V is TRBV29-1, with D possibly matching TRBD1 (5 bases). The CDR3 runs 16 residues. V was cut by 5 bases and J by 7 bases, with 24 bases left in between. Germline V gene lookup returns CDR1 SQVTM and CDR2 ANQGSEA. CDR3 residues: CSVLVGWGGLGNEQFF. The DNA of the CDR3 is TGCAGCGTTCTGGTGGGATGGGGCGGCTTAGGGAATGAGCAGTTCTTC.

J is TRBJ2-3 and V is TRBV2, with 13 bases aligning to TRBD2. The CDR3 has 17 amino acids. CDR1 and CDR2 (germline): SNHLY, FYNNEI. The J segment lost 5 bases and the V segment lost 4 bases, leaving 9 bases of the junction unmatched. CDR3 sequence: CASSAGLAGAGKDTQYF. The CDR3 DNA reads as TGTGCCAGCAGTGCTGGACTAGCGGGGGCTGGAAAAGATACGCAGTATTTT.

A word on this clonotype: Its ends do not fully match the called genes, so a read error is possible. The CDR3 nucleotides are TGTGCCGGCAGCTTAGCCTCAAACAACTACGAGCAGTACTTC. Protein: CAGSLASNNYEQYF. This chain links TRBV7-8 with TRBJ2-7; D gene uncertain. There are 14 residues in the CDR3. Germline lookup yields CDR1 SGHVS and CDR2 FQNEAQ.

This clonotype is a singleton in its sample. One end of the junction fails to match germline, which may point to a read error. The rearrangement joins TRBV5-6 to TRBJ1-6; tentatively, D is TRBD1 (6 bases). There are 15 residues in the CDR3. From germline, CDR1 is SGHDT and CDR2 YYEEEE. CDR3 in amino acids: CDSSLSQGNGTPLHF. The CDR3, as DNA: TGTGACAGCAGCTTGAGTCAGGGGAATGGAACACCCCTCCACTTT.

As concerns this clonotype: The junction departs from germline at one end; a sequencing error may be responsible. The CDR3 DNA reads as TGTGCCAGCAGCTATCCACCTCTCGTGGAGTTTTTC. Its translation is CASSYPPLVEFF. The rearrangement joins TRBV5-8 to TRBJ2-1; D call uncertain. Germline CDR1 SGHTS, CDR2 YDEGEE. This CDR3 is built from 12 residues. The variable domain in full, with the rest retrieved from reference TRBV5-8 and TRBJ2-1, is EAGVTQSPTHLIKTRGQQATLRCSPISGHTSVYWYQQALGLGLQFLLWYDEGEERNRGNFPPRFSGRQFPNYSSELNVNALELEDSALYLCASSYPPLVEFFGPGTRLTVL.

Ten or more counts support this clonotype. V and J are TRBV6-5 and TRBJ2-7; 9 bases line up with TRBD2. Trimming cost V 1 base and J 3 bases; bases outside gene matches: 16. CDR1 is MNHEY, CDR2 SVGAGI, per germline. The CDR3 contains 19 residues. The CDR3 bases are TGTGCCAGCAGTTACTACACACCCAACCTAGCGGGACGACACTACGAGCAGTACTTC. Amino acids: CASSYYTPNLAGRHYEQYF.

This clonotype was picked up one time. The genes are TRBV6-1 and TRBJ2-3; D might be TRBD1 (5 bases). The CDR3 is made up of 15 amino acids. CDR1 is MNHNS, CDR2 SASEGT, per germline. Between the trimmed V and J ends, which lost 2 bases and 15 bases, there was a span of 24 bases. CDR3 DNA sequence: TGTGCCAGCAGTGAACTTCAGGGTGGCACAGATATGCAATATTTT. Its translation: CASSELQGGTDMQYF.